Each of the 26 T cell receptor beta chains below was sequenced from the same sample in a study of blood T cell repertoires in COVID-19. Libraries were prepared by immunoSEQ multiplex PCR; TCRdb keeps only in-frame clonotypes and omits some of them. Among approximately 150,000 clones, around 82% were seen once, and the ten largest hold approximately 4%. Sequenced input: PBMCs or T cells enriched from blood (not recorded which). These receptors were collected from a man aged 45-65 years in a cohort exposed to, infected with or recovered from COVID-19 (not recorded which).

CDR3 sequence (DNA): TGTGCCAGCACTTCCGGCCAGGGGCTAGCCAAAAACATTCAGTACTTC. Protein: CASTSGQGLAKNIQYF. The genes are TRBV7-9 and TRBJ2-4; D is possibly TRBD1 (6 bases). The V gene lost 7 bases and the J gene lost 0 bases, with 16 bases spanning the gap. Germline loops: CDR1 SEHNR, CDR2 FQNEAQ (reference sequence). The CDR3 extends over 16 amino acids.

CDR3 sequence reads: CASSFSMETQYF. CDR3 nucleotides: TGTGCCAGCAGCTTTTCAATGGAGACCCAGTACTTC. The chain is built from TRBV5-4 and TRBJ2-5; D uncertain. The CDR3 length is 12 residues. V was pared by 2 bases and J by 5 bases, with 7 bases between. Germline V gene lookup returns CDR1 SGHNT and CDR2 YYREEE (reference sequence).

This clone is a singleton in its sample. The CDR3 reads CASSQVTDYGYTF. DNA for the CDR3: TGTGCCAGCAGCCAAGTAACAGATTATGGCTACACCTTC. The gene calls are TRBV3-1 (or the pseudogene TRBV3-2) and TRBJ1-2; D not certain. The V end was cut by 1 base, the J end by 5 bases, with 8 bases between. The CDR3 runs to 13 residues. The V gene's germline CDR1 is LGHDT and CDR2 YNNKEL (reference sequence).

In this sample, this clone turned up once. This chain uses TRBV7-9 with TRBJ2-1; D is perhaps TRBD2 (6 bases). V lost 4 bases and J 2 bases, leaving 12 bases between the germline ends. The CDR3 is made up of 15 amino acids. From germline, CDR1 is SEHNR and CDR2 FQNEAQ (reference sequence). DNA of the CDR3: TGTGCCAGCAGCTCAGGACTATCAGCCTACAATGAGCAGTTCTTC. This translates into CASSSGLSAYNEQFF.

The chain couples TRBV19 to TRBJ1-2; D remains unclear. The V and J ends lost 8 bases and 5 bases respectively, with 18 bases between them. The CDR3 loop spans 14 amino acids. CDR1 is LNHDA, CDR2 SQIVND, per germline (reference sequence). CDR3 sequence reads: CASARPGKVYGYTF. For the CDR3, the DNA is TGTGCCAGTGCCCGTCCCGGGAAGGTTTATGGCTACACCTTC.

The rearrangement uses TRBV10-3 and TRBJ2-2, with TRBD1 matching 8 bases. The CDR3 runs 15 residues. CDR1 is ENHRY, CDR2 SYGVKD, per germline. The V segment lost 4 bases and the J segment 3 bases; nucleotides outside the gene matches: 4. CDR3 amino acids: CAISGGDRYTGELFF. As DNA, the CDR3 is TGTGCCATCAGTGGAGGGGACAGGTACACCGGGGAGCTGTTTTTT.

The chain employs TRBV29-1 and TRBJ2-1; TRBD2 matches 13 bases. The trim removed 6 bases at V and 9 bases at J, leaving 5 bases unmatched. This CDR3 spans 13 amino acids. Germline CDR1 reads SQVTM; CDR2 reads ANQGSEA. As DNA, the CDR3 is TGCAGCGTCGGACTAGCGGGAGTAACTGAGCAGTTCTTC. Amino acids: CSVGLAGVTEQFF.

The CDR3 coding sequence is TGTGCCAGCAGCCGCGGCTCTGAACCCAGGGGCGGGTGGTATGGCTACACCTTC. Protein sequence: CASSRGSEPRGGWYGYTF. V usage is TRBV3-1 (or the pseudogene TRBV3-2) and J usage is TRBJ1-2, with D possibly matching TRBD1 (6 bases). Germline V gene sequence: CDR1 LGHDT, CDR2 YNNKEL (reference sequence). This CDR3 is 18 amino acids long. V was pared by 4 bases and J by 5 bases, with 26 bases between.

Only a few counts were recorded for this clone. The chain employs TRBV18 and TRBJ2-7, with a possible D match to TRBD1 (6 bases). V lost 4 bases to trimming and J lost 6 bases, with 7 bases between them. The CDR3 extends over 11 amino acids. Germline assignment: CDR1 KGHSH and CDR2 LQKENI. The CDR3 DNA follows: TGTGCCAGCTCACTGGACAGCGAGCAGTACTTC. Amino acids: CASSLDSEQYF.

The chain combines TRBV28 with TRBJ2-7; 11 positions match TRBD1. This CDR3 is 15 amino acids long. J was trimmed by 3 bases and V by 7 bases; bases with no gene match: 8. The V gene's germline CDR1 is MDHEN and CDR2 SYDVKM. CDR3 in amino acids: CASTIPGTGGYEQYF. In nucleotides, the CDR3 is TGTGCCAGCACCATCCCCGGGACAGGGGGCTACGAGCAGTACTTC.

V usage is TRBV19 and J usage is TRBJ1-4; D ambiguous. This CDR3 spans 12 amino acids. In germline, CDR1 is LNHDA, CDR2 SQIVND (reference sequence). The germline V and J ends were trimmed by 5 bases and 8 bases, with 9 bases remaining between them. The CDR3 here is CASSVQREKLFF. The CDR3 DNA reads as TGTGCCAGTAGTGTTCAGCGAGAAAAACTGTTTTTT.

The CDR3 DNA follows: TGTGCCAGTACCGGGTCCGTACACATTTTCTTT. This translates into CASTGSVHIFF. The rearrangement links TRBV7-8 to TRBJ1-1; D uncertain. The germline V gene has CDR1 SGHVS and CDR2 FQNEAQ. Trimming took off 9 bases at V and 13 bases at J, with 18 bases between the two ends. This CDR3 is 11 amino acids long.

V gene TRBV7-8 combines with J gene TRBJ1-4; D gene unclear. The V end was cut by 5 bases, the J end by 5 bases, with 12 bases between. CDR3 length: 14 amino acids. Germline CDR1 reads SGHVS; CDR2 reads FQNEAQ. CDR3 amino acids: CASSLVQPNEKLFF. The CDR3 nucleotides are TGTGCCAGCAGCCTCGTACAACCAAATGAAAAACTGTTTTTT.

The J gene is TRBJ1-2, the V gene TRBV5-6, with 11 bases that match TRBD1. Germline trimming cut 4 bases from V and 8 bases from J; bases unmatched to any gene: 4. The CDR3 length is 13 residues. CDR1 and CDR2 from the germline V gene are SGHDT and YYEEEE. CDR3 bases: TGTGCCAGCAGCCCGGACAGGGGGCACGGCTACACCTTC. Protein: CASSPDRGHGYTF.

This clone was seen more than once but under ten times. The J gene is TRBJ2-2, the V gene TRBV7-8; 9 nucleotides align to TRBD2. J gave up 5 bases and V 5 bases, and 9 bases lay outside the gene matches. The CDR3 length is 16 residues. From germline, CDR1 is SGHVS and CDR2 FQNEAQ. The CDR3 DNA is TGTGCCAGCAGCAACCTTGGACTAGCGTTAACCGGGGAGCTGTTTTTT. This gives the protein CASSNLGLALTGELFF.

The V gene is TRBV4-3, the J gene TRBJ1-1, with D possibly TRBD1 on 5 matching bases. The CDR3 totals 13 residues. V lost 1 base and J lost 7, with 10 bases in between. Germline V gene data show CDR1 as LGHNA and CDR2 as YSLEER. CDR3 loop: CASSQGSGFEAFF. The CDR3 nucleotides are TGCGCCAGCAGCCAAGGCTCAGGGTTTGAAGCTTTCTTT.

The chain links TRBV19 to TRBJ1-5; maybe TRBD1 (5 bases). Germline lookup yields CDR1 LNHDA and CDR2 SQIVND (reference sequence). Trimming left V 5 bases short and J 5 bases short, with 19 bases between. This CDR3 comprises 16 residues. CDR3 loop: CASSLGGGNSYQPQHF. CDR3 sequence (DNA): TGTGCCAGTAGTCTCGGGGGAGGGAACAGTTATCAGCCCCAGCATTTT.

This chain uses TRBV19 with TRBJ2-5; TRBD2 matches 16 bases. Trimming at V came to 10 bases and at J to 4 bases, leaving 3 bases not matched to a gene. The germline V gene has CDR1 LNHDA and CDR2 SQIVND (reference sequence). The CDR3 length is 14 residues. The CDR3 region has the DNA TGTGCCACGGGACTAGCGGGAGGGCGAGAGACCCAGTACTTC. Encoded protein: CATGLAGGRETQYF.

CDR3 coding DNA: TGTGCCTGGAGTGCCGGGACAGATCTCGACTACGAGCAGTACTTC. Encoded protein: CAWSAGTDLDYEQYF. The chain joins TRBV30 to TRBJ2-7; 7 bases fit TRBD1. After removal of 1 base from V and 3 bases from J, the junction contained 9 bases not matched to a gene. The V gene's germline CDR1 is GTSNPN and CDR2 SVGIG (reference sequence). The CDR3 loop spans 15 amino acids.

CDR3 sequence: CASRSGQGTETQYF. CDR3 bases: TGTGCCAGCCGCTCCGGACAGGGAACGGAGACCCAGTACTTC. V usage is TRBV6-5 and J usage is TRBJ2-5; 8 bases map to TRBD1. CDR1 MNHEY and CDR2 SVGAGI come from the germline V gene. Losses at the gene ends were 8 bases for V and 5 bases for J; bases not matched to a gene: 10. The CDR3 spans 14 residues.

The J gene is TRBJ2-2, the V gene TRBV5-4; maybe TRBD1 (5 bases). The CDR3 length is 16 residues. The V end was cut by 0 bases, the J end by 5 bases, with 14 bases between. Looked up from germline, CDR1 is SGHNT and CDR2 is YYREEE (reference sequence). The CDR3 nucleotides read TGTGCCAGCAGCTTGGGTCAGGGCGGTGGGACCGGGGAGCTGTTTTTT. It codes for CASSLGQGGGTGELFF.

This chain joins TRBV5-1 and TRBJ1-4; D perhaps matches TRBD1 (5 bases). CDR3 size: 17 residues. V was pared by 4 bases and J by 2 bases, with 18 bases between. CDR1 is SGHRS and CDR2 is YFSETQ in the germline V gene. CDR3 nucleotides: TGCGCCAGCAGCCTCGGGCGGGGCCCGGGGACTAATGAAAAACTGTTTTTT. Translation: CASSLGRGPGTNEKLFF. Looking up the rest from reference TRBV5-1 and TRBJ1-4 gives the full variable domain: KAGVTQTPRYLIKTRGQQVTLSCSPISGHRSVSWYQQTPGQGLQFLFEYFSETQRNKGNFPGRFSGRQFSNSRSEMNVSTLELGDSALYLCASSLGRGPGTNEKLFFGSGTQLSVL.

CDR3 nucleotide sequence: TGTGCCAGCAGTCCGCCGGACAGGTCTGAAATAAACACCGGGGAGCTGTTTTTT. Amino acid sequence: CASSPPDRSEINTGELFF. The chain couples TRBV28 to TRBJ2-2; 7 bases match TRBD1. Germline V gene lookup returns CDR1 MDHEN and CDR2 SYDVKM. V lost 5 bases and J lost 2; bases outside the gene matches: 14. The CDR3 totals 18 residues.

The chain employs TRBV25-1 and TRBJ1-6, with D perhaps matching TRBD1 (5 bases). The length of the CDR3 is 13 residues. Germline CDR1 and CDR2: MGHDK and SYGVNS. Trimming left V 10 bases short and J 7 bases short, with 14 bases between. CDR3 in DNA: TGTGCCACCCGGGACTCTCTCAATTCACCCCTCCACTTT. Its translation is CATRDSLNSPLHF.

The chain uses TRBV9 and TRBJ2-4, with D perhaps TRBD2 (5 bases). This CDR3 has 15 residues. V lost 3 bases and J lost 1, with 11 bases in between. Looked up from germline, CDR1 is SGDLS and CDR2 is YYNGEE. CDR3 loop: CASSATSNAKNIQYF. The CDR3 DNA is TGTGCCAGCAGCGCTACTAGTAATGCCAAAAACATTCAGTACTTC.

The chain joins TRBV9 to TRBJ1-2; a possible D gene is TRBD1 (6 bases). CDR3 length: 15 amino acids. Germline V gene sequence: CDR1 SGDLS, CDR2 YYNGEE. V lost 3 bases to trimming and J lost 4 bases, with 16 bases between them. The CDR3 DNA follows: TGTGCCAGCAGCGAGGGGCCAGGGGCGAGCTATGGCTACACCTTC. This encodes CASSEGPGASYGYTF.